The clone carrying this TCR beta chain appeared a few times. The CDR3 length is 12 residues. The V and J ends lost 5 bases and 5 bases respectively, with 9 bases between them. These data belong to a study of identical twins. TCRdb re-derived calls from the 5' RACE reads in MiXCR, one entry per CDR3 protein. Found here are hundreds of thousands of distinct CDR3 sequences, about 20% of them singletons; the top ten hold under 15%. These same data were also listed under a study on T cells expressing NK-cell markers.

The rearrangement uses TRBV12-3 or TRBV12-4 and TRBJ1-1; the D is unclear. Sequences were obtained from PBMCs. The TCR originated in a woman aged 18 to 35 in good health. CDR3 nucleotides: TGTGCCAGCAGTCCTCACTCGACTGAAGCTTTCTTT. This codes for CASSPHSTEAFF.